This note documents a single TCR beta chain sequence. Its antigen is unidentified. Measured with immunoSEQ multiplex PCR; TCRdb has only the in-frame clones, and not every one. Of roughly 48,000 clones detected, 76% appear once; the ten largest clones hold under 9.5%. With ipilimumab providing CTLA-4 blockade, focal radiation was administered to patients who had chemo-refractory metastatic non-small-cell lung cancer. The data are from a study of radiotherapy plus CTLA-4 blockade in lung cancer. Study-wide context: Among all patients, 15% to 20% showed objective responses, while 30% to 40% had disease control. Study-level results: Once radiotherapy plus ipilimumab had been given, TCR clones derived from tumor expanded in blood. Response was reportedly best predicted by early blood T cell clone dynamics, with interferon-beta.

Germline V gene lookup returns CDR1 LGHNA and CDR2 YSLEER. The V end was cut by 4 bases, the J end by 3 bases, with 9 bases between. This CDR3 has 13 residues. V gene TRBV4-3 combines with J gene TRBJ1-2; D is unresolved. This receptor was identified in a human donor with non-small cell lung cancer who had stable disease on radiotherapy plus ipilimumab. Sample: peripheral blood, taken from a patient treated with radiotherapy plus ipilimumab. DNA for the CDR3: TGCGCCAGCAGCCCCACGCAGTACTATGGCTACACCTTC. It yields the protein CASSPTQYYGYTF.